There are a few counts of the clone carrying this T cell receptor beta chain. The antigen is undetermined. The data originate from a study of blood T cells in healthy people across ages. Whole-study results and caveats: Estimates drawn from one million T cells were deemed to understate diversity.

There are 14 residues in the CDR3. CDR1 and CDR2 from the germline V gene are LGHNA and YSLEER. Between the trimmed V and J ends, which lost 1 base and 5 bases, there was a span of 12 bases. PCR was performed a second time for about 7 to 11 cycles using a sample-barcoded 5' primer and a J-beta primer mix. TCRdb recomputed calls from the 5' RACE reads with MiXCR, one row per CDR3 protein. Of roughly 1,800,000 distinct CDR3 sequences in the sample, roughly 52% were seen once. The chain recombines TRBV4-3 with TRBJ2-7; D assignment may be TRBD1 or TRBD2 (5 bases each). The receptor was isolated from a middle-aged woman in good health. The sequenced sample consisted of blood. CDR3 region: CASSQVQGSDEQYF. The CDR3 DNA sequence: TGCGCCAGCAGCCAAGTTCAGGGTAGCGACGAGCAGTACTTC.